The rows below give T cell receptor beta chains drawn from one sample of a study of human T cells and chemical hapten exposure. TCRdb recomputed calls from the RACE reads with MiXCR, one row per CDR3 protein. The sample holds under 100,000 distinct CDR3 sequences, roughly 11% seen once. The source material was whole blood, sampled in connection with sensitization to the hapten diphenylcyclopropenone (DPC). These receptors originate from a woman in her thirties or forties with alopecia areata. Some clones in this sample may be carry-over from other donors' samples. Both conserved end residues are part of each CDR3. The D gene is left open where the match is weak. Part of the rows lack a size; the others show once, few, many or a class for expanded clones.

>few|.|TRBJ2-2|TRBV9
CASSAYIIRSEGPGELFF
TGTGCCAGCAGCGCCTATATTATCCGTTCCGAGGGACCCGGGGAGCTGTTTTTT
>.|TRBD1|TRBJ1-2|TRBV10-2
CASSERTGYGYTF
TGCGCCAGCAGTGAGAGGACAGGGTATGGCTACACCTTC
>.|TRBD1|TRBJ2-5|TRBV5-1
CASAKPAGQGGETQYF
TGCGCCAGCGCCAAACCCGCGGGACAGGGAGGAGAGACCCAGTACTTC
>.|TRBD2|TRBJ2-1|TRBV28
CASIPPGRTSGGGNEQFF
TGTGCCTCCATACCGCCGGGGCGGACTAGCGGAGGGGGGAATGAGCAGTTCTTC
>few|.|TRBJ2-1|TRBV7-2
CASNAQFNEQFF
TGTGCCAGCAATGCCCAATTCAATGAGCAGTTCTTC
>.|TRBD2|TRBJ2-1|TRBV6-1
CASSVGSGAGGPHEQFF
TGTGCCAGCAGCGTCGGGAGCGGGGCGGGAGGTCCCCATGAGCAGTTCTTC
>many|TRBD1|TRBJ2-2|TRBV7-7
CASSPRQGGTGELFF
TGTGCTAGCAGCCCGCGACAGGGGGGGACCGGGGAGCTGTTTTTT
>many|TRBD2|TRBJ2-2|TRBV20-1
CSAPGTSGRLSGELFF
TGCAGTGCTCCCGGGACTAGCGGGAGATTGTCCGGGGAGCTGTTTTTT
>.|.|TRBJ1-1|TRBV29-1
CSSGGSGTEAFF
TGCAGCTCTGGGGGGAGTGGCACTGAAGCTTTCTTT
>few|.|TRBJ2-7|TRBV5-1
CASSRSGQSYEQYF
TGCGCCAGCAGCCGTTCCGGGCAATCCTACGAGCAGTACTTC
>few|TRBD1|TRBJ1-2|TRBV6-5
CASTLNRGAFANYGYTF
TGTGCCAGCACCCTAAACAGGGGGGCTTTCGCTAACTATGGCTACACCTTC
>many|TRBD2|TRBJ2-7|TRBV6-5
CASSLPLAGGEQYF
TGTGCCAGCAGCCTCCCTCTAGCGGGAGGCGAGCAGTACTTC
>.|.|TRBJ1-2|TRBV19
CASSIQDYRKGYTF
TGTGCCAGTAGTATCCAGGACTATCGGAAAGGCTACACCTTC
>.|.|TRBJ2-3|TRBV3-2
CASSQDASKSTDTQYF
TGTGCCAGCAGCCAAGACGCGAGCAAGAGCACAGATACGCAGTATTTT
>many|TRBD2|TRBJ2-1|TRBV30
CAWTSGHGNEQFF
TGTGCCTGGACTAGCGGCCATGGGAATGAGCAGTTCTTC
>.|.|TRBJ2-5|TRBV3-1
CASSLRGDETQYF
TGTGCCAGCAGCCTCAGGGGTGACGAGACCCAGTACTTC
>.|TRBD1|TRBJ2-4|TRBV10-1
CASSEKARGTGFNKNIQYF
TGCGCCAGCAGTGAGAAAGCCCGGGGGACAGGGTTCAACAAAAACATTCAGTACTTC
>few|.|TRBJ2-1|TRBV11-2
CASSPGAGQYGDEQFF
TGTGCCAGCAGCCCGGGGGCAGGGCAGTACGGGGATGAGCAGTTCTTC
>many|.|TRBJ1-2|TRBV3-1
CASSLADQGHGYTF
TGTGCCAGCAGCCTAGCCGACCAGGGACATGGCTACACCTTC
>many|TRBD1|TRBJ1-1|TRBV7-6
CASSPDRGYEAFF
TGTGCCAGCAGCCCCGACAGGGGGTATGAAGCTTTCTTT
>.|TRBD2|TRBJ2-7|TRBV10-2
CASRPGTTYEQYF
TGCGCCAGCAGACCCGGGACTACCTACGAGCAGTACTTC
>few|TRBD2|TRBJ2-3|TRBV9
CASSPRGSGGADTQYF
TGTGCCAGCAGCCCCCGTGGTAGCGGGGGGGCGGATACGCAGTATTTT
>few|TRBD1|TRBJ1-2|TRBV7-9
CASSPTGTGGDDGYTF
TGTGCCAGCAGCCCGACCGGGACAGGGGGCGATGATGGCTACACCTTC
>many|.|TRBJ1-1|TRBV28
CASSASRGGTEAFF
TGTGCCAGCAGCGCTAGCAGGGGTGGCACTGAAGCTTTCTTT
>.|.|TRBJ2-2|TRBV28
CASTSQGELFF
TGTGCCAGCACTTCCCAGGGGGAGCTGTTTTTT
>.|.|TRBJ2-2|TRBV7-6
CASSHFGDRDPTGELFF
TGTGCCAGCAGCCACTTCGGAGACAGAGACCCCACCGGGGAGCTGTTTTTT
>many|.|TRBJ1-1|TRBV10-3
CAIRADPNTEAFF
TGTGCCATCAGGGCGGACCCGAACACTGAAGCTTTCTTT
>few|.|TRBJ2-2|TRBV10-3
CAISEGRIGTGELFF
TGTGCCATCAGTGAGGGGCGGATTGGCACCGGGGAGCTGTTTTTT
>many|TRBD2|TRBJ2-1|TRBV20-1
CSARDSLAGDRNEQFF
TGCAGTGCTAGAGATTCACTAGCGGGAGATCGCAATGAGCAGTTCTTC
>many|.|TRBJ2-3|TRBV29-1
CSVEIGSDTQYF
TGCAGCGTTGAAATAGGGAGCGATACGCAGTATTTT
>.|TRBD1|TRBJ2-5|TRBV18
CASSPGQGVETQYF
TGTGCCAGCTCACCTGGACAGGGGGTAGAGACCCAGTACTTC
>many|.|TRBJ1-1|TRBV29-1
CSVGGKMNTEAFF
TGCAGCGTCGGAGGGAAGATGAACACTGAAGCTTTCTTT
>few|.|TRBJ2-1|TRBV14
CASSQTGRGYNEQFF
TGTGCCAGCAGCCAAACAGGGAGGGGCTACAATGAGCAGTTCTTC
>many|.|TRBJ1-4|TRBV10-2
CASREPGSATNEKLFF
TGCGCCAGCCGAGAACCGGGTTCTGCAACTAATGAAAAACTGTTTTTT
>many|.|TRBJ1-3|TRBV28
CASVTGYTIYF
TGTGCCAGCGTTACTGGGTACACCATATATTTT
>many|TRBD2|TRBJ2-3|TRBV7-8
CASSLLTGGGTDTQYF
TGTGCCAGCAGCCTGCTGACGGGAGGAGGGACAGATACGCAGTATTTT
>many|.|TRBJ2-7|TRBV6-2/TRBV6-3
CASSFSYEQYF
TGTGCCAGCAGTTTCTCCTACGAGCAGTACTTC
>few|.|TRBJ2-4|TRBV5-6
CASSLEPGENIQYF
TGTGCCAGCAGCTTGGAACCAGGGGAAAACATTCAGTACTTC
>many|TRBD1|TRBJ1-6|TRBV12-3/TRBV12-4
CASSIKTGRHGPLHF
TGTGCCAGCAGTATAAAGACAGGGAGGCATGGGCCCCTCCACTTT
>few|.|TRBJ2-1|TRBV11-2
CASTEPRLPPLGHEQFF
TGTGCCAGCACCGAACCCCGACTACCGCCGCTGGGGCATGAGCAGTTCTTC
>few|.|TRBJ2-2|TRBV20-1
CSATRERPGELFF
TGCAGTGCTACTAGAGAGAGGCCCGGGGAGCTGTTTTTT
>.|TRBD1|TRBJ2-2|TRBV15
CATKGQEYTGELFF
TGTGCCACCAAGGGACAGGAATACACCGGGGAGCTGTTTTTT
>many|TRBD2|TRBJ2-2|TRBV11-3
CASSLGLAGELLGELFF
TGTGCCAGCAGCTTGGGACTAGCGGGGGAGCTTCTTGGGGAGCTGTTTTTT
>.|TRBD2|TRBJ2-5|TRBV10-2
CASSVAGGQETQYF
TGCGCCAGCAGCGTAGCGGGGGGGCAAGAGACCCAGTACTTC
>.|.|TRBJ1-5|TRBV7-9
CASSLEGAQHF
TGTGCCAGCAGCTTAGAGGGAGCCCAGCATTTT
>few|.|TRBJ1-1|TRBV6-2/TRBV6-3
CAARWDTEAFF
TGTGCCGCCAGGTGGGACACTGAAGCTTTCTTT